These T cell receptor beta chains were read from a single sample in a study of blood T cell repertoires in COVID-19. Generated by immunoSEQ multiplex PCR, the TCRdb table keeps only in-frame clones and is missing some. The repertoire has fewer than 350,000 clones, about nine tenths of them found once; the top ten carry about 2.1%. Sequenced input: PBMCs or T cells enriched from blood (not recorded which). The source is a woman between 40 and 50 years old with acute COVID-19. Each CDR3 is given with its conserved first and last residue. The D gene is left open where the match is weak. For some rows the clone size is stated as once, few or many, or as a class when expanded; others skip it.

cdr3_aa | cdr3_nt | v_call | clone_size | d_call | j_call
CASGGLAGTDTQYF | TGTGCCAGCGGGGGACTAGCGGGGACAGATACGCAGTATTTT | TRBV2 | - | TRBD2 | TRBJ2-3
CASSLTGQDQETQYF | TGCGCCAGCAGCCTAACCGGACAGGACCAAGAGACCCAGTACTTC | TRBV5-1 | - | TRBD1 | TRBJ2-5
CASSIAGEFTGELFF | TGTGCCAGCAGCATAGCGGGAGAGTTCACCGGGGAGCTGTTTTTT | TRBV5-4 | - | TRBD2 | TRBJ2-2
CASRSRAGRPQGTQYF | TGTGCCAGCCGAAGTCGGGCAGGCCGGCCGCAGGGGACCCAGTACTTC | TRBV2 | - | - | TRBJ2-5
CASSVAAGGAGNYGYTF | TGTGCCAGCAGCGTAGCGGCAGGGGGCGCCGGTAACTATGGCTACACCTTC | TRBV9 | once | TRBD1 | TRBJ1-2
CASSLRTSGTDTQYF | TGTGCCAGCAGCTTAAGGACTAGCGGCACAGATACGCAGTATTTT | TRBV5-4 | - | TRBD2 | TRBJ2-3
CASSDQTATQYF | TGCGCCAGCAGCGACCAGACTGCTACGCAGTATTTT | TRBV10-2 | - | - | TRBJ2-3
CASRTGGTYEQYF | TGTGCCAGCAGAACAGGCGGAACCTACGAGCAGTACTTC | TRBV2 | - | - | TRBJ2-7
CASSLNRGLETQYF | TGTGCCAGCTCACTGAACAGGGGGCTAGAGACCCAGTACTTC | TRBV18 | - | TRBD1 | TRBJ2-5
CAISEGVWGTEAFF | TGTGCCATCAGTGAAGGGGTTTGGGGCACTGAAGCTTTCTTT | TRBV10-3 | - | - | TRBJ1-1
CASSPGLNYGYTF | TGTGCCAGCTCACCTGGGCTGAACTATGGCTACACCTTC | TRBV18 | - | - | TRBJ1-2
CASSADGQGGYTF | TGCGCCAGCAGCGCAGATGGACAGGGTGGCTACACCTTC | TRBV5-1 | - | TRBD1 | TRBJ1-2
CSARDRALDNEQFF | TGCAGCGCCCGGGACAGGGCTTTGGACAATGAGCAGTTCTTC | TRBV29-1 | - | TRBD1 | TRBJ2-1
CASSQSSHEQYF | TGTGCCAGCAGCCAATCCTCCCACGAGCAGTACTTC | TRBV3-1/TRBV3-2 | - | - | TRBJ2-7
CAWRGRDRGASGTYEQYF | TGTGCCTGGAGAGGCCGGGACAGGGGGGCTTCCGGGACCTACGAGCAGTACTTC | TRBV30 | - | TRBD1 | TRBJ2-7
CASSERQSNQPQHF | TGTGCCAGCAGTGAGCGGCAGAGCAATCAGCCCCAGCATTTT | TRBV28 | once | - | TRBJ1-5
CASSEAGTDTQYF | TGTGCCAGCAGTGAGGCAGGAACAGATACGCAGTATTTT | TRBV25-1 | - | - | TRBJ2-3
CASWDRDHEQYF | TGTGCCAGTTGGGACAGGGACCACGAGCAGTACTTC | TRBV6-5 | - | TRBD1 | TRBJ2-7
CASSLLAGKTGEQYF | TGTGCCAGCAGTCTTCTAGCGGGAAAGACTGGCGAGCAGTACTTC | TRBV6-5 | - | TRBD2 | TRBJ2-7
CASSIGTGGNEQFF | TGTGCCAGTAGTATAGGGACAGGGGGCAATGAGCAGTTCTTC | TRBV19 | - | TRBD1 | TRBJ2-1
CASSMGRYPNYGYTF | TGTGCCAGTAGTATGGGCAGGTACCCTAACTATGGCTACACCTTC | TRBV19 | - | - | TRBJ1-2
CASSGFRQGATGGNQPQHF | TGTGCCAGCAGCGGATTCAGACAGGGGGCTACCGGGGGCAATCAGCCCCAGCATTTT | TRBV28 | - | TRBD1 | TRBJ1-5
CASSLGQDLNEQFF | TGCGCCAGCAGCTTGGGACAGGATCTCAATGAGCAGTTCTTC | TRBV5-1 | - | - | TRBJ2-1
CASSLSGGETQPQHF | TGTGCCAGCAGTTTATCAGGGGGCGAAACCCAGCCCCAGCATTTT | TRBV28 | many | TRBD1 | TRBJ1-5
CAWSVGGDGYTF | TGTGCCTGGAGTGTGGGAGGGGATGGCTACACCTTC | TRBV30 | - | - | TRBJ1-2
CASSFGDSYGYTF | TGTGCCAGCAGCTTTGGGGACAGCTATGGCTACACCTTC | TRBV5-5 | - | TRBD1 | TRBJ1-2
CASSLRDQTYNEQFF | TGTGCCAGCAGCTTGCGGGACCAGACCTACAATGAGCAGTTCTTC | TRBV11-3 | once | - | TRBJ2-1
CASSRRGSQLDEQYF | TGTGCCAGCAGCCGGCGGGGGTCCCAATTGGACGAGCAGTACTTC | TRBV21-1 | - | - | TRBJ2-7
CASSLTGFPGELFF | TGTGCCAGTAGTCTTACAGGGTTTCCCGGGGAGCTGTTTTTT | TRBV19 | - | - | TRBJ2-2
CASSPPSQGQFF | TGTGCCAGCAGCCCCCCCTCCCAGGGGCAGTTCTTC | TRBV7-8 | - | - | TRBJ2-1
CASTVDRVGSEAFF | TGTGCCAGCACCGTAGACAGGGTGGGGTCTGAAGCTTTCTTT | TRBV2 | - | TRBD1 | TRBJ1-1
CASSQVDGLLSRSYNEQFF | TGCGCCAGCAGCCAAGTTGATGGGCTACTGTCTCGATCCTACAATGAGCAGTTCTTC | TRBV4-3 | once | - | TRBJ2-1
CAWSGAAGVAGELFF | TGTGCCTGGAGTGGGGCGGCAGGGGTTGCCGGGGAGCTGTTTTTT | TRBV30 | - | - | TRBJ2-2
CASSEFGDGRYYGYTF | TGTGCCAGCAGTGAGTTTGGAGACGGTCGATATTATGGCTACACCTTC | TRBV2 | - | - | TRBJ1-2
CASSRGLAGGRETQYF | TGTGCCAGCAGCCGAGGACTAGCGGGGGGGCGAGAGACCCAGTACTTC | TRBV7-8 | - | TRBD2 | TRBJ2-5
CATWGGRAGGEQYF | TGTGCCACATGGGGAGGCCGGGCCGGGGGGGAGCAGTACTTC | TRBV7-2 | - | TRBD2 | TRBJ2-7
CASSQDPRGGAMGEKLFF | TGCGCCAGCAGCCAAGATCCGCGAGGGGGGGCGATGGGTGAAAAACTGTTTTTT | TRBV4-3 | - | - | TRBJ1-4
CASSSEGGDTGEPYGYTF | TGTGCCAGCAGCTCGGAAGGAGGGGATACAGGGGAACCCTATGGCTACACCTTC | TRBV5-6 | - | TRBD1 | TRBJ1-2
CASSELLGQLDYEQYF | TGCGCCAGCAGTGAGCTCCTGGGACAGCTAGACTACGAGCAGTACTTC | TRBV10-1 | - | TRBD1 | TRBJ2-7
CASSDSPRETQYF | TGTGCCAGCAGCGACAGTCCCCGAGAGACCCAGTACTTC | TRBV6-1 | - | - | TRBJ2-5
CASRPNRGLAGYEQYF | TGTGCAAGTCGCCCTAACCGTGGACTAGCTGGCTACGAGCAGTACTTC | TRBV12-2 | - | - | TRBJ2-7
CASSQSILPITGGCQPQHF | TGCGCCAGCAGTCAATCGATACTTCCCATAACAGGGGGCTGTCAGCCCCAGCATTTT | TRBV23-1 | few | TRBD1 | TRBJ1-5
CASSLTPTMNTEAFF | TGCGCCAGCAGCTTAACACCAACAATGAACACTGAAGCTTTCTTT | TRBV5-1 | - | - | TRBJ1-1
CAWNPGQLNSPLHF | TGTGCCTGGAACCCGGGACAGTTAAATTCACCCCTCCACTTT | TRBV30 | - | TRBD1 | TRBJ1-6
CSVHWGRQGSDEQYF | TGCAGCGTTCATTGGGGGAGACAGGGATCGGACGAGCAGTACTTC | TRBV29-1 | - | TRBD1 | TRBJ2-7
CASRLKGQAYGYTF | TGTGCCAGCAGGCTTAAGGGACAGGCGTATGGCTACACCTTC | TRBV28 | - | TRBD1 | TRBJ1-2
CASTVDRENEKLFF | TGTGCCAGCACCGTGGACAGGGAGAATGAAAAACTGTTTTTT | TRBV28 | - | TRBD1 | TRBJ1-4
CASSVAASVLTDTQYF | TGTGCCAGCAGCGTAGCGGCTAGCGTCCTCACAGATACGCAGTATTTT | TRBV9 | - | - | TRBJ2-3
CASSRTGTAYNEQFF | TGTGCCAGCAGCCGAACCGGGACAGCTTACAATGAGCAGTTCTTC | TRBV5-6 | - | TRBD1 | TRBJ2-1
CASSRPGQKRETQYF | TGTGCCAGCAGTCGTCCGGGACAAAAACGGGAGACCCAGTACTTC | TRBV28 | - | - | TRBJ2-5
CASRRRDNQPQHF | TGTGCCAGCAGAAGACGGGATAATCAGCCCCAGCATTTT | TRBV12-3/TRBV12-4 | - | - | TRBJ1-5
CASSEEPGNQPQHF | TGTGCCAGCAGTGAAGAGCCAGGGAATCAGCCCCAGCATTTT | TRBV6-1 | - | - | TRBJ1-5
CASSQVVRFGGEQYF | TGCGCCAGCAGCCAAGTTGTCCGATTCGGAGGCGAGCAGTACTTC | TRBV4-1 | - | - | TRBJ2-7
CASSEDPGGEQYF | TGTGCCAGCAGCGAGGACCCCGGAGGGGAGCAGTACTTC | TRBV9 | - | - | TRBJ2-7
CASSLSDRVKGYTF | TGTGCCAGCAGCTTAAGTGACAGGGTGAAGGGCTACACCTTC | TRBV11-3 | - | TRBD1 | TRBJ1-2
CASSRTPQGASTGELFF | TGTGCCAGCAGTCGGACTCCACAGGGGGCGAGCACCGGGGAGCTGTTTTTT | TRBV6-6 | - | TRBD1 | TRBJ2-2
CATSRVGSGGETQYF | TGTGCCACCAGCAGAGTGGGTAGCGGGGGAGAGACCCAGTACTTC | TRBV15 | - | TRBD2 | TRBJ2-5